The clone carrying this T cell receptor (beta chain) turned up a few times. The PCR ran on 60 Vbeta and 13 Jbeta primers. Produced via immunoSEQ multiplex PCR; TCRdb's table is partial and in-frame only. The table records under 200,000 clones, over 75% of them present only once. This sample was included in a study of cytomegalovirus exposure and HLA in healthy donors. Trimming pared 6 bases from V and 0 bases from J, leaving 8 bases between. The CDR3 covers 13 residues. Input material: PBMCs. The chain recombines TRBV23-1 with TRBJ1-1, with D possibly matching TRBD1 (5 bases). TRBV23-1 is classed as an ORF, of uncertain function. The receptor was isolated from a woman in her 50s in good health and CMV-seropositive. The CDR3 region is CASSRVLNTEAFF. Here the CDR3 DNA reads TGCGCCAGCAGCAGGGTTTTGAACACTGAAGCTTTCTTT.